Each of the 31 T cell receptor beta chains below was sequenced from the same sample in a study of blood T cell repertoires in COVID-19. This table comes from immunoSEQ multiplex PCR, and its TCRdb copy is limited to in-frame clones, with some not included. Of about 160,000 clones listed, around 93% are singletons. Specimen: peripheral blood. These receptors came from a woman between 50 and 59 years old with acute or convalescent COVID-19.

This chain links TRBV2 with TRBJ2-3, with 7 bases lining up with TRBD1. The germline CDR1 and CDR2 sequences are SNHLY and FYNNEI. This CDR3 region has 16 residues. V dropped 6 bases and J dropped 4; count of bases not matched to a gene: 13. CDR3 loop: CASRMRQGEWADTQYF. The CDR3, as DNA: TGTGCCAGCAGAATGAGGCAGGGGGAGTGGGCAGATACGCAGTATTTT.

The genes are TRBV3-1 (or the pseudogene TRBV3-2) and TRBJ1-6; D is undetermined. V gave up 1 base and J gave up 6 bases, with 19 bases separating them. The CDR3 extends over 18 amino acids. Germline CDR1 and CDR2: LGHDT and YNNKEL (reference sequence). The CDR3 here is CASSQAILRPGSNSPLHF. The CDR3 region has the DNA TGTGCCAGCAGCCAAGCTATTTTACGCCCGGGGAGTAATTCACCCCTCCACTTT.

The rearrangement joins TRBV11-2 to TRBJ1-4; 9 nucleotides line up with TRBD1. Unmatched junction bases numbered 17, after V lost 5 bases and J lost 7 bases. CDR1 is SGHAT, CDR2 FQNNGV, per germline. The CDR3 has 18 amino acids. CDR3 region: CASSPQSLGGTGREKLFF. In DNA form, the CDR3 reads TGTGCCAGCAGCCCTCAATCCCTGGGGGGGACAGGGCGTGAAAAACTGTTTTTT.

The CDR3 loop reads CASSLRGNLYNEQFF. In nucleotides, the CDR3 is TGTGCCAGCAGCTTACGCGGAAACTTGTACAATGAGCAGTTCTTC. The V gene is TRBV11-3, the J gene TRBJ2-1, with D unresolved. Trimming cost V 2 bases and J 4 bases, with 12 bases left between them. Germline values: CDR1 SGHNT, CDR2 YENEEA. This CDR3 has 15 amino acids.

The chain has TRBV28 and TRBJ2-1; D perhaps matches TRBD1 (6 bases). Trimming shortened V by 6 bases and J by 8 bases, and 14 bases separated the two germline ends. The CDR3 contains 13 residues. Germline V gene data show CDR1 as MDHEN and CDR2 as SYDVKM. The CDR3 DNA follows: TGTGCCAGCAGGGGACACGGGATGCATGAGCAGTTCTTC. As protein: CASRGHGMHEQFF.

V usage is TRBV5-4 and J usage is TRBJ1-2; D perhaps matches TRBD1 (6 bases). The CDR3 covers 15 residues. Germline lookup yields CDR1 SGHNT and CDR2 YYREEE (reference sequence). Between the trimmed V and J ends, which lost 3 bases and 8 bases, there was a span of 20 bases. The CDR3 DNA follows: TGTGCCAGCAGCTCGCCTGGGGGCGGGCCCTACGGCTACACCTTC. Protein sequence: CASSSPGGGPYGYTF.

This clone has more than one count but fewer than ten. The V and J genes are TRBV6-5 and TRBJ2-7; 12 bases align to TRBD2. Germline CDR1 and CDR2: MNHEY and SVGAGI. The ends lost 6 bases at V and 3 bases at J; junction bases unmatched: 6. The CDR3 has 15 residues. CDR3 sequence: CASSSGLAGHYEQYF. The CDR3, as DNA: TGTGCCAGCAGCTCCGGACTAGCGGGGCACTACGAGCAGTACTTC.

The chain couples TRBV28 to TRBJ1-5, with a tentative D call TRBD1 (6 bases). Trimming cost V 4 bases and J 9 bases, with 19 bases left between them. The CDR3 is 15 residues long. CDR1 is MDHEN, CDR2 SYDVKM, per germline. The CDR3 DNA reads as TGTGCCAGCAGTTGGTTACAGGGTGGGGTGGGGCCCCAGCATTTT. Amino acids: CASSWLQGGVGPQHF.

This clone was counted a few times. DNA of the CDR3: TGTGCCATCAGTGAGTCGGGGGACTCCTATGGCTACACCTTC. Translated, it gives CAISESGDSYGYTF. The V gene is TRBV10-3, the J gene TRBJ1-2, with D possibly TRBD1 on 5 matching bases. This CDR3 is 14 amino acids long. Per germline, CDR1 ENHRY and CDR2 SYGVKD. With 0 bases removed from V and 4 bases from J, the gap between germline ends came to 9 bases.

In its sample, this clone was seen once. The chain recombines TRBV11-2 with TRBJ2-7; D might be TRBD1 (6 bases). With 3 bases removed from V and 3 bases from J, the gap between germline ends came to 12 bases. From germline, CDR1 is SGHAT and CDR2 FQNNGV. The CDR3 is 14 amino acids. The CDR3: CASSLVGQYYEQYF. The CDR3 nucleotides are TGTGCCAGCAGCTTGGTCGGACAGTACTACGAGCAGTACTTC. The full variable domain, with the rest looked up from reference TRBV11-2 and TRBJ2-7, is EAGVAQSPRYKIIEKRQSVAFWCNPISGHATLYWYQQILGQGPKLLIQFQNNGVVDDSQLPKDRFSAERLKGVDSTLKIQPAKLEDSAVYLCASSLVGQYYEQYFGPGTRLTVT.

DNA of the CDR3: TGTGCCAGTGCGGAGGTTAAAGAGACCCAGTACTTC. It encodes CASAEVKETQYF. This rearrangement joins TRBV18 to TRBJ2-5, with D perhaps matching TRBD2 (5 bases). From germline, CDR1 is KGHSH and CDR2 LQKENI. With 9 bases removed from V and 3 bases from J, the gap between germline ends came to 11 bases. There are 12 residues in the CDR3.

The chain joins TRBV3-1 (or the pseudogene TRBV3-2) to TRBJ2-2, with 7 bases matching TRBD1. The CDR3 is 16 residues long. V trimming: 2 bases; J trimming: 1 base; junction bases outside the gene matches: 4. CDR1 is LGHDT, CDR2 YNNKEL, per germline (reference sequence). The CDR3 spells CASSQHRDRNTGELFF. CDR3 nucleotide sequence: TGTGCCAGCAGCCAACACCGGGACAGGAACACCGGGGAGCTGTTTTTT.

CDR3 protein: CAWGRDTGELFF. The CDR3 DNA reads as TGTGCCTGGGGTCGGGACACCGGGGAGCTGTTTTTT. The V and J genes are TRBV30 and TRBJ2-2; D gene ambiguous. CDR1 is GTSNPN, CDR2 SVGIG, per germline (reference sequence). The V end lost 5 bases, the J end lost 3 bases, and 7 bases lay between the germline ends. This CDR3 region has 12 residues.

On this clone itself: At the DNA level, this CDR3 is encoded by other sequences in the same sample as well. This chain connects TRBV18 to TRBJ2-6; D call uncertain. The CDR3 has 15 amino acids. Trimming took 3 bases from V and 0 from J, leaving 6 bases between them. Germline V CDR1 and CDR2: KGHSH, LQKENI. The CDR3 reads CASSPPYSGANVLTF. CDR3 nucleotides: TGTGCCAGCTCACCCCCTTACTCTGGGGCCAACGTCCTGACTTTC.

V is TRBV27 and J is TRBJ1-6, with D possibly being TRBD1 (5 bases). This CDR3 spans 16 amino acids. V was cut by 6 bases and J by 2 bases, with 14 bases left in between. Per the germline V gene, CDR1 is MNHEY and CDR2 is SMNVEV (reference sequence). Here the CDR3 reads CASRPAGGTYNSPLHF. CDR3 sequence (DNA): TGTGCCAGCAGACCCGCCGGGGGAACCTATAATTCACCCCTCCACTTT.

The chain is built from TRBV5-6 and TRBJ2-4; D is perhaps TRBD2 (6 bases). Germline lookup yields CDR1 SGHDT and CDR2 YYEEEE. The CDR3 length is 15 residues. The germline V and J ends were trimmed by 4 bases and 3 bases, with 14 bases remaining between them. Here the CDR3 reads CASSRPFGGKNIQYF. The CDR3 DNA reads TGTGCCAGCAGCCGGCCATTCGGGGGCAAAAACATTCAGTACTTC.

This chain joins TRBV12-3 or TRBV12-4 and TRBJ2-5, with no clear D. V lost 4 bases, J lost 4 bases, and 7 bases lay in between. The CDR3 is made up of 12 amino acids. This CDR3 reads CASSSSVETQYF. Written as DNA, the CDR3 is TGTGCCAGCAGTTCCTCCGTAGAGACCCAGTACTTC.

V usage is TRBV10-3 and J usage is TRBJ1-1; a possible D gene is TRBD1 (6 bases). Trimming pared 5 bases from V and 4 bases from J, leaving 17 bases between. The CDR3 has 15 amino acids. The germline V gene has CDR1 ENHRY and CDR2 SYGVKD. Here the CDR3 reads CAISRSGALGTEAFF. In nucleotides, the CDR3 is TGTGCCATCAGTAGGTCAGGGGCCCTCGGCACTGAAGCTTTCTTT.

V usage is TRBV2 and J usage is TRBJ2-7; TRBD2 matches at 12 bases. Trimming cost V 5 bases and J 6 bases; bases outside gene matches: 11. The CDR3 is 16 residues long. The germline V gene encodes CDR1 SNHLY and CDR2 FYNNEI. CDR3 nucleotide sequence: TGTGCCAGCAGTACCCCGACTAGCGGGAGTATAGGCGAGCAGTACTTC. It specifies CASSTPTSGSIGEQYF.

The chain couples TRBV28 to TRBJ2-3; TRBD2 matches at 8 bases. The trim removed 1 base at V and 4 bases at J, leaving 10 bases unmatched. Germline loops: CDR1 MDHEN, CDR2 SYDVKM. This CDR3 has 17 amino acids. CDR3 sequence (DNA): TGTGCCAGCAGTTTATTAGCGGGGCAGGCTGGCCCAGATACGCAGTATTTT. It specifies CASSLLAGQAGPDTQYF.

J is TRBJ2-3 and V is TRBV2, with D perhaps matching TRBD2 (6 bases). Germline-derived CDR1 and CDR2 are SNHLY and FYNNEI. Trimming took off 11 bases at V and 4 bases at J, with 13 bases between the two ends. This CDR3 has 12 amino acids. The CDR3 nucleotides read TGTGCCGTCAGACTAGTTGCAGATACGCAGTATTTT. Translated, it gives CAVRLVADTQYF. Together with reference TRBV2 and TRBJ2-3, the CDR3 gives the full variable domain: EPEVTQTPSHQVTQMGQEVILRCVPISNHLYFYWYRQILGQKVEFLVSFYNNEISEKSEIFDDQFSVERPDGSNFTLKIRSTKLEDSAMYFCAVRLVADTQYFGPGTRLTVL.

The CDR3 here is CATSATGMDGYTF. CDR3 in DNA: TGTGCCACCAGCGCGACAGGGATGGATGGCTACACCTTC. V gene TRBV24-1 combines with J gene TRBJ1-2; 7 nucleotides agree with TRBD1. V gave up 7 bases and J gave up 6 bases; unmatched junction bases: 7. The CDR3 extends over 13 amino acids. Germline V gene lookup returns CDR1 KGHDR and CDR2 SFDVKD.

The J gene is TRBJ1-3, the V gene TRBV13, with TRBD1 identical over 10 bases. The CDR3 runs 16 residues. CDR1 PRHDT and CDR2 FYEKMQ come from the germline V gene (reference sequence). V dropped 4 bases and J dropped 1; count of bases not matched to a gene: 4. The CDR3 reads CASSSAGQGSGNTIYF. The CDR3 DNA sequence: TGTGCCAGCAGCTCAGCGGGACAGGGGTCTGGAAACACCATATATTTT. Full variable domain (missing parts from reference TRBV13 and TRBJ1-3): AAGVIQSPRHLIKEKRETATLKCYPIPRHDTVYWYQQGPGQDPQFLISFYEKMQSDKGSIPDRFSAQQFSDYHSELNMSSLELGDSALYFCASSSAGQGSGNTIYFGEGSWLTVV.

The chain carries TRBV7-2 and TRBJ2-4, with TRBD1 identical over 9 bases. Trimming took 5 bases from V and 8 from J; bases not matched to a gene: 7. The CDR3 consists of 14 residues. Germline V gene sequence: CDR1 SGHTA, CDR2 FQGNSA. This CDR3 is CASSQDRGVDIQYF. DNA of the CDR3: TGTGCCAGCAGCCAAGACAGGGGGGTGGACATTCAGTACTTC.

The CDR3 DNA reads as TGTGCCATCAACCGGGACAGGATGGGCACCGGGGAGCTGTTTTTT. Protein: CAINRDRMGTGELFF. The chain is built from TRBV10-3 and TRBJ2-2; 8 bases align to TRBD1. This CDR3 contains 15 residues. From germline, CDR1 is ENHRY and CDR2 SYGVKD. V trimming: 7 bases; J trimming: 4 bases; junction bases outside the gene matches: 8.

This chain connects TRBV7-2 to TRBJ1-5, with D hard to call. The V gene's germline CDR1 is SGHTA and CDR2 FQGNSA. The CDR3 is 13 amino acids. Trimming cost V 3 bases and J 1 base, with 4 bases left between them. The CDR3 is CASSFRSNQPQHF. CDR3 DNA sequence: TGTGCCAGCAGCTTCCGGAGCAATCAGCCCCAGCATTTT.

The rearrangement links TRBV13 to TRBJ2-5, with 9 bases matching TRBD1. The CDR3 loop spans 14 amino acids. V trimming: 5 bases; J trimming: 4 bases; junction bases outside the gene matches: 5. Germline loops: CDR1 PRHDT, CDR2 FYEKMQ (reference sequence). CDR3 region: CASSPSTGGETQYF. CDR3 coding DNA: TGTGCCAGCAGCCCATCGACAGGGGGAGAGACCCAGTACTTC.

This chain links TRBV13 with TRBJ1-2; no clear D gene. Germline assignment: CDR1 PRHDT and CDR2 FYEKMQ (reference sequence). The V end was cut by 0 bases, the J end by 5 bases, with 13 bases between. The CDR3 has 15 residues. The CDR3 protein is CASSLGLGGLYGYTF. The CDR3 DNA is TGTGCCAGCAGCTTAGGCCTAGGAGGGCTATATGGCTACACCTTC. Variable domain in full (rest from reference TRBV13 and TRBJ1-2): AAGVIQSPRHLIKEKRETATLKCYPIPRHDTVYWYQQGPGQDPQFLISFYEKMQSDKGSIPDRFSAQQFSDYHSELNMSSLELGDSALYFCASSLGLGGLYGYTFGSGTRLTVV.

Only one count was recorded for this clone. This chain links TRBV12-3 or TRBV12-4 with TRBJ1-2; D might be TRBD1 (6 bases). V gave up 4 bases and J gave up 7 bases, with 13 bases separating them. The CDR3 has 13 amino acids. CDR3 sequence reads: CASSSGVRSGYTF. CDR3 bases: TGTGCCAGCAGTTCAGGGGTAAGGTCTGGCTACACCTTC.

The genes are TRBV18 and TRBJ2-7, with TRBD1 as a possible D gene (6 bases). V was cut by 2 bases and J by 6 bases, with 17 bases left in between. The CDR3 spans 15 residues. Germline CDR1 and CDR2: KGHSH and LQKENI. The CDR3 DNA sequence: TGTGCCAGCTCACCAGGGGGCGCCGAGAGGCGCGAGCAGTACTTC. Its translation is CASSPGGAERREQYF.

The CDR3 loop is CASSEEGGGTEAFF. In DNA form, the CDR3 reads TGTGCCAGCAGTGAAGAGGGGGGAGGGACTGAAGCTTTCTTT. The gene calls are TRBV2 and TRBJ1-1; TRBD1 might be the D (6 bases). The germline V and J ends were trimmed by 1 base and 5 bases, with 11 bases remaining between them. This CDR3 is built from 14 residues. In germline, CDR1 is SNHLY, CDR2 FYNNEI. Together with reference TRBV2 and TRBJ1-1, the CDR3 gives the full variable domain: EPEVTQTPSHQVTQMGQEVILRCVPISNHLYFYWYRQILGQKVEFLVSFYNNEISEKSEIFDDQFSVERPDGSNFTLKIRSTKLEDSAMYFCASSEEGGGTEAFFGQGTRLTVV.